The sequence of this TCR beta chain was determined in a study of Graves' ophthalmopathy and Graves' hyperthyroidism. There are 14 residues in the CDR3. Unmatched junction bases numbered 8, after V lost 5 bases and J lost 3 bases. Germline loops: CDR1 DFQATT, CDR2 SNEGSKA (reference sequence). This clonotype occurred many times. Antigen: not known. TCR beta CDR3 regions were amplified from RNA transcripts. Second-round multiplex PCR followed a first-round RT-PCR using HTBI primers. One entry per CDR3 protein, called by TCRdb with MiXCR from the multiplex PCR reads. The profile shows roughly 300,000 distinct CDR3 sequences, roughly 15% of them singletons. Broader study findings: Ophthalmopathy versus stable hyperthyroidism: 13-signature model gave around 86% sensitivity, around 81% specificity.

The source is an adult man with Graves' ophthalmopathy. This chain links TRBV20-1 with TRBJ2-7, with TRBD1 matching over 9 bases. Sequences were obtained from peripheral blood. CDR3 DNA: TGCAGTGCTTTAGTGGGGACAGGGTTCTACGAGCAGTACTTC. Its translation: CSALVGTGFYEQYF.